The next 12 T cell receptor beta chains were all read from a single sample in a study of spatial heterogeneity in lung cancer. Their target antigens are unknown. Time point noted: sample taken at primary tumor resection. Study-level findings and limits: Tumoral mutation counts were tracked by counts of expanded intratumoral alpha and beta TCRs.

TCRdb re-analysed the 5' RACE reads in MiXCR, keeping a single row per CDR3 protein. The profile covers around 20,000 distinct CDR3 sequences, with about 9.6% appearing a single time and 20% to 25% taken by the ten largest. The material sequenced was lung tumor tissue, taken at surgery. Receptors originate from a female donor with early-stage non-small cell lung cancer.

Many counts were recorded for this clonotype. The size of this beta chain means little, since it is a stray read in a library made for alpha chains. As DNA, the CDR3 is TGTGCCAGCAGCGGCAGCGTCTCCTACGAGCAGTACTTC. The encoded protein is CASSGSVSYEQYF. This sequence joins TRBV2 and TRBJ2-7; D is ambiguous. The CDR3 contains 13 residues. The V end lost 6 bases, the J end lost 0 bases, and 9 bases lay between the germline ends. CDR1 SNHLY and CDR2 FYNNEI come from the germline V gene.

This clonotype was observed at least ten times. Since it is a stray read in a library aimed at alpha chains, this beta chain has a size that is not meaningful. This chain connects TRBV5-6 to TRBJ2-3; TRBD2 matches at 9 bases. The CDR3 is made up of 17 amino acids. Looked up from germline, CDR1 is SGHDT and CDR2 is YYEEEE. Germline trimming cut 0 bases from V and 2 bases from J; bases unmatched to any gene: 7. The CDR3 bases are TGTGCCAGCAGCTTGGCCCTAGCGGGGATTGTCACAGATACGCAGTATTTT. This translates into CASSLALAGIVTDTQYF. Combining the CDR3 with reference TRBV5-6 and TRBJ2-3 gives the whole variable domain DAGVTQSPTHLIKTRGQQVTLRCSPKSGHDTVSWYQQALGQGPQFIFQYYEEEERQRGNFPDRFSGHQFPNYSSELNVNALLLGDSALYLCASSLALAGIVTDTQYFGPGTRLTVL.

The count of this clonotype is one. The library was built for alpha chains, so this beta chain is an off-target read and its size means little. V is TRBV6-6 and J is TRBJ1-3, with D perhaps TRBD1 (5 bases). The V end was cut by 9 bases, the J end by 1 base, with 7 bases between. The germline V gene encodes CDR1 MNHNY and CDR2 SVGAGI (reference sequence). The CDR3 is 12 residues long. The CDR3 DNA is TGTGCCAGTGCAGGGTCTGGAAACACCATATATTTT. Translated, it gives CASAGSGNTIYF.

For this clonotype: For a library built for alpha chains, this beta chain is a stray read; little rests on its size. This sequence joins TRBV11-2 and TRBJ2-5, with 12 nucleotides matching TRBD2. The V gene end was trimmed by 4 bases and the J gene end by 2 bases; junction bases not matched to a gene: 5. Germline V gene sequence: CDR1 SGHAT, CDR2 FQNNGV. This CDR3 contains 16 residues. The CDR3 DNA is TGTGCCAGCAGCTGGACTAGCGGGGCCTCGCAAGAGACCCAGTACTTC. Its translation is CASSWTSGASQETQYF.

In this sample, this clonotype turned up many times. This beta chain is an off-target read within a library intended for alpha chains, so its frequency means little. The chain couples TRBV7-7 to TRBJ1-5, with 10 nucleotides matching TRBD1. Germline CDR1 reads SSHAT; CDR2 reads FNYEAQ (reference sequence). This CDR3 comprises 16 residues. Trimming cost V 5 bases and J 8 bases; bases outside gene matches: 12. In DNA, the CDR3 is TGTGCCAGCAGCAGGGGACAGGGGCAGACTGCGGAGCCCCAGCATTTT. It is translated as CASSRGQGQTAEPQHF.

This clonotype was seen many times. As an off-target read in a library built for alpha chains, this beta chain has a frequency of little significance. The genes are TRBV12-3 or TRBV12-4 and TRBJ1-2, with 8 nucleotides matching TRBD1. The CDR3 has 12 amino acids. V dropped 6 bases and J dropped 8; count of bases not matched to a gene: 5. CDR3 nucleotide sequence: TGTGCCAGCAGATCGGACAGGGAGGGCTACACCTTC. Translating it yields CASRSDREGYTF.

The sample holds many counts of this clonotype. Since the library was made to target alpha chains, this beta chain is a stray read and its abundance is not meaningful. The rearrangement joins TRBV20-1 to TRBJ1-2; 9 bases fit TRBD1. J gave up 4 bases and V 3 bases, and 6 bases lay outside the gene matches. Germline CDR1 DFQATT, CDR2 SNEGSKA (reference sequence). The CDR3 spans 14 residues. DNA for the CDR3: TGCAGTGCTAGCGACCGGGACAGGGCCTATGGCTACACCTTC. Translated: CSASDRDRAYGYTF.

This clonotype appeared a few times. This beta chain is a stray sequence in a library constructed for alpha chains; its clone size is not meaningful. This chain links TRBV6-6 with TRBJ2-5; D is unclear. V was pared by 11 bases and J by 5 bases, with 12 bases between. The CDR3 length is 11 residues. Germline V gene lookup returns CDR1 MNHNY and CDR2 SVGAGI (reference sequence). CDR3 nucleotides: TGTGCCGGCACTTTAGGGGAGACCCAGTACTTC. Translation gives CAGTLGETQYF.

There are a few counts of this clonotype. Since it is a stray read in a library aimed at alpha chains, this beta chain has a size that is not meaningful. This chain uses TRBV6-5 with TRBJ1-6, with D unclear. CDR1 is MNHEY, CDR2 SVGAGI, per germline. Trimming took off 2 bases at V and 9 bases at J, with 11 bases between the two ends. This CDR3 comprises 14 residues. The DNA for the CDR3 is TGTGCCAGCAGTTACCCAAGTCCGGGTTCACCCCTCCACTTT. It codes for CASSYPSPGSPLHF.

As regards this clonotype: The library was built for alpha chains, so this beta chain is an off-target read and its size means little. The chain links TRBV6-5 to TRBJ2-5; weak D call: TRBD2 (6 bases). The CDR3 sequence is 15 residues long. With 5 bases removed from V and 5 bases from J, the gap between germline ends came to 18 bases. Germline V gene data show CDR1 as MNHEY and CDR2 as SVGAGI. The CDR3 region is CASSLSWGVRETQYF. The DNA of the CDR3 is TGTGCCAGCAGTCTCTCTTGGGGGGTTAGGGAGACCCAGTACTTC.

This clonotype has at least ten counts. This beta chain appears as a stray read in a library generated for alpha chains; its size is not informative. This chain links TRBV7-6 with TRBJ1-3; 10 bases agree with TRBD1. With V trimmed by 5 bases and J by 0 bases, 4 bases remained unmatched. The germline gives CDR1 SGHVS, CDR2 FNYEAQ. This CDR3 comprises 16 residues. CDR3 bases: TGTGCCAGCAGCCCGACAGGGGGCAGCTCTGGAAACACCATATATTTT. This translates into CASSPTGGSSGNTIYF.

In this sample, this clonotype turned up many times. This beta chain is a stray sequence in a library constructed for alpha chains; its clone size is not meaningful. V is TRBV7-2 and J is TRBJ2-7; TRBD1 matches at 11 bases. Germline values: CDR1 SGHTA, CDR2 FQGNSA. There are 14 residues in the CDR3. With 5 bases clipped from V and 2 bases from J, the junction kept 2 bases outside the gene matches. CDR3 DNA: TGTGCCAGCAGCCGGGACAGGGGGGCCTACGAGCAGTACTTC. This sequence encodes CASSRDRGAYEQYF.